This T cell receptor (beta chain) was sequenced for a study of OX40 agonist ivuxolimab in advanced cancers. Points from the study as a whole: Relative to CD4+, CD8+ T cells held more expanded clones on average.

On this clone: Its matching antigen is unknown.

Libraries were prepared by immunoSEQ multiplex PCR; TCRdb keeps only in-frame clonotypes and omits some of them. The sample yields about 79,000 clones, 90% to 95% seen once. J lost 4 bases, V lost 4 bases, and 3 bases had no gene match. Germline V lookup: CDR1 MNHNS, CDR2 SASEGT. The CDR3 has 15 residues. The sequence was obtained from an adult with an advanced solid tumor such as melanoma, head and neck, liver or kidney cancer. The source material was CD4+ or CD8+ T cells sorted from blood, sampled in a trial of the OX40 agonist ivuxolimab. The chain recombines TRBV6-1 with TRBJ2-1; 11 nucleotides match TRBD2. CDR3 bases: TGTGCCAGCAGTGGCGGGACTAGCGGTTACAATGAGCAGTTCTTC. It is translated as CASSGGTSGYNEQFF.